Here is one TCR beta chain with its context. The sample originates from a study of control samples from healthy donors and cancer patients. Repertoires were generated with immunoSEQ multiplex PCR, while TCRdb's copy carries only in-frame clones and drops some. The table shows about 170,000 clones, with 85% to 90% occurring only once. The sample was blood. This TCR derives from a woman in her 30s in good health.

As DNA, the CDR3 is TGCAGCGTGGCTTCGGGGGGTTGGAATGGCTACACCTTC. Protein: CSVASGGWNGYTF. The chain uses TRBV29-1 and TRBJ1-2; possible D gene TRBD1, 5 bases. The V gene lost 6 bases and the J gene lost 6 bases, with 17 bases spanning the gap. The CDR3 totals 13 residues. CDR1 and CDR2 from the germline V gene are SQVTM and ANQGSEA.